This passage covers 21 T cell receptor beta chains from one sample sequenced in a study of CD8 T cells in ankylosing spondylitis (dated 2017 in TCRdb). Here is what the overall study found, with its caveats: Blood from ankylosing spondylitis patients appeared to be characterized by a TCR beta motif composed of several highly homologous amino acid variants.

No antigen has been assigned to these receptors. Libraries were made using 5' RACE. Sequencing relied on an Illumina HiSeq 2500. TCRdb applied fastp at Q25 and MiXCR to the public reads, then kept only in-frame beta chains. Identical CDR3 proteins give one entry, which carries the most common genes and DNA. Counted in this sample were around 390,000 distinct CDR3 sequences; about a fifth of them appeared once. About 16% of the sample comes from the top ten. Sequenced material: blood, either unsorted or a sorted T cell fraction (not recorded which). Receptor source: a male donor with ankylosing spondylitis.

This clonotype has a handful of counts. V and J are TRBV14 and TRBJ2-3; D is unresolved. Germline CDR1 SGHDN, CDR2 FVKESK. V gave up 4 bases and J gave up 6 bases, with 8 bases separating them. The CDR3 contains 12 residues. The chain's CDR3 is CASSRVRDTQYF. The CDR3 nucleotides read TGTGCCAGCAGCCGAGTAAGGGATACGCAGTATTTT.

The V call is TRBV5-4, the J call TRBJ2-7; 10 nucleotides match TRBD2. CDR3 length: 15 amino acids. The V segment lost 4 bases and the J segment 1 base; nucleotides outside the gene matches: 5. Germline V gives CDR1 SGHNT, CDR2 YYREEE (reference sequence). Here the CDR3 reads CASSIGLAESYEQYF. The CDR3 DNA sequence: TGTGCCAGCAGCATCGGACTAGCGGAATCCTACGAGCAGTACTTC.

The rearrangement uses TRBV5-1 and TRBJ2-5; D not certain. The germline CDR1 and CDR2 sequences are SGHRS and YFSETQ. CDR3 length equals 10 residues. With 6 bases removed from V and 6 bases from J, the gap between germline ends came to 6 bases. CDR3 in DNA: TGCGCCAGCACAGGAAAGACCCAGTACTTC. Translating gives CASTGKTQYF. The whole variable domain, filled in from reference TRBV5-1 and TRBJ2-5, reads KAGVTQTPRYLIKTRGQQVTLSCSPISGHRSVSWYQQTPGQGLQFLFEYFSETQRNKGNFPGRFSGRQFSNSRSEMNVSTLELGDSALYLCASTGKTQYFGPGTRLLVL.

This rearrangement joins TRBV7-9 to TRBJ1-6; D call uncertain. V was pared by 3 bases and J by 8 bases, with 5 bases between. The germline V gene encodes CDR1 SEHNR and CDR2 FQNEAQ (reference sequence). The CDR3 has 12 amino acids. Here the CDR3 reads CASSLIDSPLHF. In DNA, the CDR3 is TGTGCCAGCAGCTTGATAGATTCACCCCTCCACTTT.

In its sample, this clonotype was seen a few times. The rearrangement links TRBV5-1 to TRBJ1-3; unclear D gene. V was trimmed by 2 bases and J by 0 bases, leaving 12 bases between them. This CDR3 region has 16 residues. Germline CDR1 reads SGHRS; CDR2 reads YFSETQ. CDR3 bases: TGCGCCAGCAGCTTACCCGGACGCAACTCTGGAAACACCATATATTTT. Encoded protein: CASSLPGRNSGNTIYF.

The V gene is TRBV7-8, the J gene TRBJ1-5, with a weak D call TRBD1 (6 bases). With 5 bases removed from V and 4 bases from J, the gap between germline ends came to 12 bases. The germline V gene has CDR1 SGHVS and CDR2 FQNEAQ. This CDR3 has 14 amino acids. CDR3 sequence: CASSTGQPNQPQHF. CDR3 nucleotides: TGTGCCAGCAGCACCGGACAGCCTAATCAGCCCCAGCATTTT.

The chain uses TRBV24-1 and TRBJ2-1; 13 bases are a match to TRBD2. The CDR3 totals 18 residues. Germline loops: CDR1 KGHDR, CDR2 SFDVKD. After removal of 4 bases from V and 7 bases from J, the junction contained 12 bases not matched to a gene. The CDR3 DNA follows: TGTGCCACCAGTGAGACACTAGCGGGAGGGTTTATGAGGAATGAGCAGTTCTTC. It translates to CATSETLAGGFMRNEQFF.

This clonotype has more than one count but fewer than ten. The gene calls are TRBV7-2 and TRBJ1-6, with a tentative D call TRBD1 (6 bases). Deletions cut 2 bases from V and 5 bases from J, with 10 bases between. Per germline, CDR1 SGHTA and CDR2 FQGNSA. The CDR3 spans 15 residues. CDR3 nucleotide sequence: TGTGCCAGCAGCTTAAAGGCAGGGGATAATTCACCCCTCCACTTT. Its translation is CASSLKAGDNSPLHF.

The chain employs TRBV28 and TRBJ2-7; a weak D match, TRBD1 (5 bases). This CDR3 region has 13 residues. CDR1 MDHEN and CDR2 SYDVKM come from the germline V gene. Trimming took 7 bases from V and 4 from J, leaving 14 bases between them. Here the CDR3 reads CASNQGLGYEQYF. The CDR3 DNA sequence: TGTGCCAGCAACCAGGGTTTGGGGTACGAGCAGTACTTC.

V and J are TRBV29-1 and TRBJ2-7, with TRBD2 matching 9 bases. The germline gives CDR1 SQVTM, CDR2 ANQGSEA. The length of the CDR3 is 13 residues. The V segment lost 6 bases and the J segment 1 base; nucleotides outside the gene matches: 4. The chain's CDR3 is CSVSTSGSYEQYF. The CDR3 DNA sequence: TGCAGCGTATCGACTAGCGGTTCCTACGAGCAGTACTTC.

The chain uses TRBV27 and TRBJ2-7; D unclear. Germline CDR1 MNHEY, CDR2 SMNVEV (reference sequence). This CDR3 region has 13 residues. V gave up 6 bases and J gave up 2 bases, with 11 bases separating them. CDR3 sequence (DNA): TGTGCCAGCAGCCCTCGGGCGACCTACGAGCAGTACTTC. It is translated as CASSPRATYEQYF.

V gene TRBV18 combines with J gene TRBJ2-5, with 7 bases identical to TRBD1. The CDR3 totals 16 residues. Germline V gene sequence: CDR1 KGHSH, CDR2 LQKENI. Trimming took 3 bases from V and 3 from J; bases not matched to a gene: 10. CDR3 in DNA: TGTGCCAGCTCACCCCCGTGGGGACAGTGGGAAGAGACCCAGTACTTC. This sequence encodes CASSPPWGQWEETQYF.

This clonotype was detected only a few times. The chain combines TRBV28 with TRBJ2-4; 7 nucleotides line up with TRBD1. V shed 4 bases, J shed 10 bases, and the junction held 4 bases outside the gene matches. Germline CDR1 MDHEN, CDR2 SYDVKM. This CDR3 spans 12 amino acids. For the CDR3, the DNA is TGTGCCAGCAGTTACAGGGGCTGGATTCAGTACTTC. It translates to CASSYRGWIQYF.

This clonotype was seen more than once but under ten times. This chain links TRBV30 with TRBJ1-1, with D possibly TRBD1 on 5 matching bases. V was trimmed by 1 base and J by 6 bases, leaving 9 bases between them. The CDR3 length is 12 residues. CDR1 is GTSNPN and CDR2 is SVGIG in the germline V gene (reference sequence). This CDR3 reads CAWSAGWSEAFF. The CDR3 coding sequence is TGTGCCTGGAGTGCAGGGTGGTCTGAAGCTTTCTTT. Full variable domain (missing parts from reference TRBV30 and TRBJ1-1): SQTIHQWPATLVQPVGSPLSLECTVEGTSNPNLYWYRQAAGRGLQLLFYSVGIGQISSEVPQNLSASRPQDRQFILSSKKLLLSDSGFYLCAWSAGWSEAFFGQGTRLTVV.

This clonotype has a handful of counts. The V call is TRBV11-2, the J call TRBJ2-1; 14 bases are shared with TRBD2. The CDR3 is 13 amino acids. Germline V gene data show CDR1 as SGHAT and CDR2 as FQNNGV. After removal of 8 bases from V and 8 bases from J, the junction contained 2 bases not matched to a gene. The CDR3 spells CASGLAGGYEQFF. DNA of the CDR3: TGTGCCAGCGGACTAGCGGGAGGATATGAGCAGTTCTTC.

Only a few counts were recorded for this clonotype. This chain connects TRBV18 to TRBJ2-7, with D possibly matching TRBD2 (5 bases). CDR3 length: 14 amino acids. From germline, CDR1 is KGHSH and CDR2 LQKENI. Trimming cost V 8 bases and J 6 bases, with 20 bases left between them. Here the CDR3 reads CASAPLVEVGEQYF. Written as DNA, the CDR3 is TGTGCCAGCGCCCCACTAGTAGAGGTGGGCGAGCAGTACTTC.

This clonotype occurred a few times. The rearrangement joins TRBV6-1 to TRBJ2-6, with D tentatively TRBD1 or TRBD2 (5 bases each). The V and J ends lost 6 bases and 1 base respectively, with 13 bases between them. The CDR3 sequence is 16 residues long. Germline lookup yields CDR1 MNHNS and CDR2 SASEGT. The CDR3 DNA is TGTGCCAGCAGAGGACTGACAGAGTCTGGGGCCAACGTCCTGACTTTC. It codes for CASRGLTESGANVLTF.

This sequence joins TRBV20-1 and TRBJ2-5; no reliable D call. V dropped 7 bases and J dropped 1 base, with 10 bases sitting between them. CDR1 DFQATT and CDR2 SNEGSKA come from the germline V gene (reference sequence). The CDR3 extends over 12 amino acids. The CDR3 nucleotides are TGCAGTGTACGACTCGCCCAAGAGACCCAGTACTTC. Translation: CSVRLAQETQYF.

This clonotype was counted only a few times. The chain joins TRBV7-6 to TRBJ1-1; 7 bases agree with TRBD1. The CDR3 loop spans 13 amino acids. The J segment lost 4 bases and the V segment lost 5 bases, leaving 4 bases of the junction unmatched. Germline V CDR1 and CDR2: SGHVS, FNYEAQ. Here the CDR3 DNA reads TGTGCCAGCAGCATCAGACAGGGCACTGAAGCTTTCTTT. It yields the protein CASSIRQGTEAFF. The full variable domain, rest sourced from reference TRBV7-6 and TRBJ1-1, is GAGVSQSPRYKVTKRGQDVALRCDPISGHVSLYWYRQALGQGPEFLTYFNYEAQQDKSGLPNDRFSAERPEGSISTLTIQRTEQRDSAMYRCASSIRQGTEAFFGQGTRLTVV.

The sample holds a few counts of this clonotype. V usage is TRBV29-1 and J usage is TRBJ2-5; no definite D call. Germline loops: CDR1 SQVTM, CDR2 ANQGSEA. This CDR3 has 13 amino acids. The CDR3 sequence is CSATWGVGETQYF. The DNA for the CDR3 is TGCAGTGCTACCTGGGGTGTGGGGGAGACCCAGTACTTC.

The J gene is TRBJ2-7, the V gene TRBV29-1; 9 bases agree with TRBD1. The length of the CDR3 is 14 residues. With V trimmed by 0 bases and J by 7 bases, 7 bases remained unmatched. Looked up from germline, CDR1 is SQVTM and CDR2 is ANQGSEA. Here the CDR3 DNA reads TGCAGCGTTGAAGAAGCACAGGGGGCTGGAGAGCAGTACTTC. Translation: CSVEEAQGAGEQYF.